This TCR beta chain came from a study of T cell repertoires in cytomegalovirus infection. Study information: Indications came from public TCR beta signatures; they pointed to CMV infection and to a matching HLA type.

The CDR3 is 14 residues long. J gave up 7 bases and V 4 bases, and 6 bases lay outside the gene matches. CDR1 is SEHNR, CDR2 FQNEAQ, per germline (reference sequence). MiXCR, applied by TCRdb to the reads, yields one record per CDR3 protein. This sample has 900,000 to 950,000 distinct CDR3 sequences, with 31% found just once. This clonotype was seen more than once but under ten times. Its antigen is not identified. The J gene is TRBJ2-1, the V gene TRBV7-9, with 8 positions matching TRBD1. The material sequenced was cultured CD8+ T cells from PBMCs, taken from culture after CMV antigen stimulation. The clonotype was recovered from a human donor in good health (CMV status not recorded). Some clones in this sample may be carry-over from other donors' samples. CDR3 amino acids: CASSSRTGRNEQFF. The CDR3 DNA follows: TGTGCCAGCAGCTCCCGGACAGGGCGGAATGAGCAGTTCTTC.